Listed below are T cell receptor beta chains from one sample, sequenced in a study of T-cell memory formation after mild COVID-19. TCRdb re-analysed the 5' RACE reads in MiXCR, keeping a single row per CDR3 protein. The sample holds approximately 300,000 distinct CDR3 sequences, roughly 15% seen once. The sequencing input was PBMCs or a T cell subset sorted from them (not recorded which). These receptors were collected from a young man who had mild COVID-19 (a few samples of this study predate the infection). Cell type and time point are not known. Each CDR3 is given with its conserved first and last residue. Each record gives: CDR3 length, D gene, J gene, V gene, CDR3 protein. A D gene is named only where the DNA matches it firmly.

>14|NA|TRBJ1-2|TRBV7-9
CASSHSRGPNGYTF
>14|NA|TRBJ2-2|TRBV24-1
CATSDEQGPGELFF
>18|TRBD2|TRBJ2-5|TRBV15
CATSREAGLAGGRETQYF
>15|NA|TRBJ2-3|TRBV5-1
CASSLAHGSADTQYF
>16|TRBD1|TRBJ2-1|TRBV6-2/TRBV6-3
CASSFRSGGPYNEQFF
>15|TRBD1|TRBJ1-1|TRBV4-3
CASSPNEDRRTEAFF
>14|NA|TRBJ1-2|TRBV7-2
CASSPDRRSYGYTF
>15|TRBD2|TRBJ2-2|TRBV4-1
CASSQAPGGYGELFF
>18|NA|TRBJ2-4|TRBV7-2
CASSLRRVQSSPRNIQYF
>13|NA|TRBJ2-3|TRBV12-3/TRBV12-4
CASDVGSTDTQYF
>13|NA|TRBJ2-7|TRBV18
CASSPPTLYEQYF
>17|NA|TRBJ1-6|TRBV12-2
CASRLGGGAEYNSPLHF
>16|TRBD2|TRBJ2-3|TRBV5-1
CASSDNSGGVTDTQYF
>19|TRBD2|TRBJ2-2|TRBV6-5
CASRKGTSGRSSNTGELFF
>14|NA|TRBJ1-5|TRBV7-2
CASQGSQGNQPQHF
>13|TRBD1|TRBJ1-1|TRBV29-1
CSALRGVIAEAFF
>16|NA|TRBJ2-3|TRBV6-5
CASSYSWAEIGDTQYF
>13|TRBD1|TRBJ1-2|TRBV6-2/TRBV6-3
CASADRSNYGYTF
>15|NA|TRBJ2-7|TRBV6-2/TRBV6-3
CASSLPLGDSYEQYF
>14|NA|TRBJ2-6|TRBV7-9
CASSLPSGANVLTF
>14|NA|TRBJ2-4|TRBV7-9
CASSTLGAKNIQYF
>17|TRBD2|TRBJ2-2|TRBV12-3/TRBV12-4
CASSLGGIVGNTGELFF
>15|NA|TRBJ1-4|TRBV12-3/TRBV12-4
CASSPGGVGTGWLFF
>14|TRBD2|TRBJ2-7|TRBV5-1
CASSPGTSAYEQYF
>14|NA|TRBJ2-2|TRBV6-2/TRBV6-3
CASIDWPNTGELFF
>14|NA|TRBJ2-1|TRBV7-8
CASSSFSGIDEQFF
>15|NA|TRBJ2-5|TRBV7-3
CASSLSPTGPETQYF
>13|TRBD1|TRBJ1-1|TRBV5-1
CASNRGMDTEAFF
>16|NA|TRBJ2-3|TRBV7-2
CASSSGGPGNTDTQYF
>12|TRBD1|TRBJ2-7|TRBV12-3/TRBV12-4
CASKGQAYEQYF
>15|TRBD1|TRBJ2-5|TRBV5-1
CASSLWDSPQETQYF
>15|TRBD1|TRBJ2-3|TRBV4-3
CASSSLDRETRTQYF
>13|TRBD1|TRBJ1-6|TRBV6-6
CASSPTGISPLHF
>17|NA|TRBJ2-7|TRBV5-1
CASSSQGGRQAHYEQYF
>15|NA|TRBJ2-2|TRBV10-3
CAISDPGHYTGELFF
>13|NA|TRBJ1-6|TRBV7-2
CASSLTPDSPLHF
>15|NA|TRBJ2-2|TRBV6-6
CASSYRDSNTGELFF
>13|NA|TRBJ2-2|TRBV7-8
CASLGLNTGELFF
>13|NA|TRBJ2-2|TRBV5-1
CASSLRIAGELFF
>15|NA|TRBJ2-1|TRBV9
CASSGTEHRYNEQFF
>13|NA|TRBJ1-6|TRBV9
CASSVAKNSPLHF
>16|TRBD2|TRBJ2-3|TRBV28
CASSSHRGGATDTQYF
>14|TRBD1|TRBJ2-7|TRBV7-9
CASSSTGNGYEQYF